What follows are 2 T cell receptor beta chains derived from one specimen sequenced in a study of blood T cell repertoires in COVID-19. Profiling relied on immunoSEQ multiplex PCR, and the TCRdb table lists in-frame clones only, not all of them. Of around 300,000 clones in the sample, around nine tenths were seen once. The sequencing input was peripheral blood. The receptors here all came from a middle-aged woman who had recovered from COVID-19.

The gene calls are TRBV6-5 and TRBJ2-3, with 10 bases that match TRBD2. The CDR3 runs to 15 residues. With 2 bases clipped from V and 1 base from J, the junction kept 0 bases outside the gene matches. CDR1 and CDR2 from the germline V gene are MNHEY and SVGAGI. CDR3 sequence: CASSYGLAGTDTQYF. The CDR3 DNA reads TGTGCCAGCAGTTACGGACTAGCGGGCACAGATACGCAGTATTTT.

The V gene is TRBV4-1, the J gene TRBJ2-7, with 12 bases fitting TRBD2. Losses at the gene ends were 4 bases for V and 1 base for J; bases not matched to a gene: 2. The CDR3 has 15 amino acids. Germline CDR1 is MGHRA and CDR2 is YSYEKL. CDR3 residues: CASSRGLAGSYEQYF. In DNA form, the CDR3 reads TGCGCCAGCAGCCGCGGACTAGCGGGATCCTACGAGCAGTACTTC.